This passage covers 30 T cell receptor beta chains from one sample sequenced in a study of blood T cell repertoires in COVID-19. Method: immunoSEQ multiplex PCR; TCRdb's copy keeps in-frame clones and lacks some. The sample has 15,000 to 20,000 clones, 93% seen once; the top ten hold 4.1%. Specimen: peripheral blood. The receptor source for this set is a woman in her forties or fifties with active COVID-19.

The V call is TRBV6-6, the J call TRBJ1-5, with a weak D call TRBD1 (5 bases). CDR1 and CDR2 (germline): MNHNY, SVGAGI (reference sequence). This CDR3 contains 14 residues. Trimming removed 5 bases at V and 2 bases at J, with 10 bases between. The CDR3 DNA reads TGTGCCAGCAGTCCCCAGGGCCGCAATCAGCCCCAGCATTTT. Its translation: CASSPQGRNQPQHF.

The J gene is TRBJ1-1, the V gene TRBV19; D possibly corresponds to TRBD1 (6 bases). Germline CDR1 and CDR2: LNHDA and SQIVND (reference sequence). There are 15 residues in the CDR3. Trimming stripped 5 bases from V and 2 bases from J, with 15 bases between. CDR3 protein: CASSLTGVDNTEAFF. CDR3 coding DNA: TGTGCCAGTAGTTTGACAGGAGTAGACAACACTGAAGCTTTCTTT. The entire variable domain, with the rest obtained from reference TRBV19 and TRBJ1-1, is as follows: DGGITQSPKYLFRKEGQNVTLSCEQNLNHDAMYWYRQDPGQGLRLIYYSQIVNDFQKGDIAEGYSVSREKKESFPLTVTSAQKNPTAFYLCASSLTGVDNTEAFFGQGTRLTVV.

J is TRBJ2-2 and V is TRBV30; 8 bases line up with TRBD1. Germline CDR1 reads GTSNPN; CDR2 reads SVGIG (reference sequence). Trimming cost V 4 bases and J 3 bases; bases outside gene matches: 10. The CDR3 covers 16 residues. CDR3 DNA: TGTGCCTGGACCCCTAACAGGGGGGCGGACACCGGGGAGCTGTTTTTT. Protein sequence: CAWTPNRGADTGELFF.

This chain links TRBV6-4 with TRBJ2-1; D unresolved. The V and J ends lost 7 bases and 2 bases respectively, with 12 bases between them. The CDR3 is 14 residues long. Germline V gives CDR1 MRHNA, CDR2 SNTAGT. The CDR3 reads CASIGSGAYNEQFF. Here the CDR3 DNA reads TGTGCCAGCATCGGGTCTGGAGCCTACAATGAGCAGTTCTTC.

A single count supports this clone. The chain recombines TRBV18 with TRBJ2-7, with no clear D. This CDR3 region has 12 residues. The germline CDR1 and CDR2 sequences are KGHSH and LQKENI. V was trimmed by 0 bases and J by 6 bases, leaving 6 bases between them. CDR3 residues: CASSPPHSEQYF. CDR3 in DNA: TGTGCCAGCTCACCACCTCATAGCGAGCAGTACTTC. Complete variable domain (other parts from reference TRBV18 and TRBJ2-7): NAGVMQNPRHLVRRRGQEARLRCSPMKGHSHVYWYRQLPEEGLKFMVYLQKENIIDESGMPKERFSAEFPKEGPSILRIQQVVRGDSAAYFCASSPPHSEQYFGPGTRLTVT.

The chain joins TRBV28 to TRBJ2-1; 9 nucleotides align to TRBD2. The CDR3 extends over 13 amino acids. Germline-derived CDR1 and CDR2 are MDHEN and SYDVKM. Trimming took 10 bases from V and 3 from J; bases not matched to a gene: 4. The CDR3 loop reads CATREGNYNEQFF. The CDR3 DNA reads TGTGCCACGCGGGAGGGTAACTACAATGAGCAGTTCTTC.

The genes are TRBV30 and TRBJ1-1; D not certain. The CDR3 loop spans 13 amino acids. The V gene's germline CDR1 is GTSNPN and CDR2 SVGIG (reference sequence). V dropped 0 bases and J dropped 3 bases, with 8 bases sitting between them. In nucleotides, the CDR3 is TGTGCCTGGAGTGTTCAGAGGGACACTGAAGCTTTCTTT. As protein: CAWSVQRDTEAFF.

The V call is TRBV19, the J call TRBJ2-1; 9 bases match TRBD1. CDR1 and CDR2 from the germline V gene are LNHDA and SQIVND (reference sequence). The V and J ends lost 7 bases and 2 bases, in that order; junction bases with no gene match: 6. The length of the CDR3 is 15 residues. CDR3: CASNRDRATYNEQFF. The CDR3 bases are TGTGCCAGTAACCGGGACAGGGCTACCTACAATGAGCAGTTCTTC. Variable domain in full (rest from reference TRBV19 and TRBJ2-1): DGGITQSPKYLFRKEGQNVTLSCEQNLNHDAMYWYRQDPGQGLRLIYYSQIVNDFQKGDIAEGYSVSREKKESFPLTVTSAQKNPTAFYLCASNRDRATYNEQFFGPGTRLTVL.

The chain links TRBV6-5 to TRBJ1-3; D remains unclear. Germline values: CDR1 MNHEY, CDR2 SVGAGI. The CDR3 consists of 13 residues. The germline V and J ends were trimmed by 8 bases and 4 bases, with 12 bases remaining between them. CDR3 loop: CASRRGRGNTIYF. The CDR3 region has the DNA TGTGCCAGCCGACGAGGGAGGGGAAACACCATATATTTT.

This chain links TRBV29-1 with TRBJ2-7; TRBD2 matches at 7 bases. The CDR3 covers 14 residues. After removal of 4 bases from V and 0 bases from J, the junction contained 6 bases not matched to a gene. In germline, CDR1 is SQVTM, CDR2 ANQGSEA. For the CDR3, the DNA is TGCAGCGTTGCATGGGCTAGCGGCTCCTACGAGCAGTACTTC. Translated: CSVAWASGSYEQYF.

CDR3 sequence: CASSLGGWNTEAFF. Written as DNA, the CDR3 is TGCGCCAGCAGCTTGGGAGGGTGGAACACTGAAGCTTTCTTT. The chain uses TRBV5-1 and TRBJ1-1; the D is unclear. The CDR3 sequence is 14 residues long. V lost 0 bases, J lost 1 base, and 7 bases lay in between. Germline CDR1 SGHRS, CDR2 YFSETQ.

J is TRBJ2-3 and V is TRBV30, with TRBD2 matching 14 bases. CDR3 length: 15 residues. Germline CDR1 GTSNPN, CDR2 SVGIG (reference sequence). V dropped 3 bases and J dropped 4; count of bases not matched to a gene: 3. The CDR3 nucleotides are TGTGCCTGGAGGAGACTAGCGGGAGGGCCAGATACGCAGTATTTT. This sequence encodes CAWRRLAGGPDTQYF.

The rearrangement uses TRBV19 and TRBJ2-7, with a weak D call TRBD2 (6 bases). The germline V and J ends were trimmed by 10 bases and 7 bases, with 11 bases remaining between them. The germline gives CDR1 LNHDA, CDR2 SQIVND (reference sequence). CDR3 size: 10 residues. Here the CDR3 DNA reads TGTGCCACCGGGGGTGGGGAGCAGTACTTC. It encodes CATGGGEQYF.

In nucleotides, the CDR3 is TGCGCCAGCAGCTTGGGGGGCGCCTACAATGAGCAGTTCTTC. This sequence encodes CASSLGGAYNEQFF. The chain carries TRBV5-1 and TRBJ2-1; a possible D gene is TRBD1 (5 bases). Per the germline V gene, CDR1 is SGHRS and CDR2 is YFSETQ. The CDR3 spans 14 residues. The V gene lost 0 bases and the J gene lost 2 bases, with 6 bases spanning the gap.

The chain has TRBV28 and TRBJ1-4; 10 bases line up with TRBD1. This CDR3 spans 16 amino acids. Trimming removed 6 bases from V and 3 bases from J; junction bases left unmatched: 7. Germline CDR1 is MDHEN and CDR2 is SYDVKM. The CDR3 loop is CASSNAGQGANEKLFF. DNA of the CDR3: TGTGCCAGCAGCAATGCAGGACAGGGGGCTAATGAAAAACTGTTTTTT.

This rearrangement joins TRBV11-2 to TRBJ2-2; 9 bases are a match to TRBD2. The CDR3 is made up of 16 amino acids. The J segment lost 4 bases and the V segment lost 1 base, leaving 4 bases of the junction unmatched. Germline V gives CDR1 SGHAT, CDR2 FQNNGV. The CDR3 here is CASSLVAGVRTGELFF. In DNA, the CDR3 is TGTGCCAGCAGCTTAGTAGCGGGAGTCCGCACCGGGGAGCTGTTTTTT.

The table lists this clone with a few counts. The V and J genes are TRBV5-1 and TRBJ2-7, with D maybe TRBD2 (6 bases). V lost 2 bases to trimming and J lost 2 bases, with 11 bases between them. Germline V gives CDR1 SGHRS, CDR2 YFSETQ. CDR3 length equals 14 residues. CDR3 residues: CASSFGEATYEQYF. DNA for the CDR3: TGCGCCAGCAGCTTTGGGGAGGCAACCTACGAGCAGTACTTC.

V is TRBV3-1 (or the pseudogene TRBV3-2) and J is TRBJ2-3; D may be TRBD1 (5 bases). The V gene's germline CDR1 is LGHDT and CDR2 YNNKEL (reference sequence). The V and J ends lost 4 bases and 6 bases respectively, with 11 bases between them. The CDR3 is 13 residues long. CDR3 nucleotides: TGTGCCAGCAGCCCCGATAGGGGTGATACGCAGTATTTT. Translated, it gives CASSPDRGDTQYF.

On this clone: A read error may produce the germline difference seen at one junction end. The chain employs TRBV19 and TRBJ2-7, with TRBD2 matching 9 bases. The germline CDR1 and CDR2 sequences are LNHDA and SQIVND (reference sequence). The CDR3 totals 15 residues. In DNA form, the CDR3 reads TGTGCCAGTAGAATAGCGGGAGCATCGGCCTACGAGCAGTACTTC. Protein product: CASRIAGASAYEQYF.

The J gene is TRBJ1-1, the V gene TRBV19; possible D gene TRBD1, 6 bases. With 1 base removed from V and 4 bases from J, the gap between germline ends came to 13 bases. CDR3 length: 15 amino acids. Germline CDR1 LNHDA, CDR2 SQIVND (reference sequence). The CDR3 nucleotides read TGTGCCAGTAGTATAGTGGGGGCGAGAATCACTGAAGCTTTCTTT. Protein: CASSIVGARITEAFF.

This clone was picked up one time. The chain joins TRBV9 to TRBJ2-1; TRBD2 is a possible D gene (5 bases). The CDR3 has 16 amino acids. Germline CDR1 SGDLS, CDR2 YYNGEE. V lost 4 bases to trimming and J lost 2 bases, with 16 bases between them. The CDR3 DNA reads as TGTGCCAGCAGCTTCAGGCCCACGGGAACCTACAATGAGCAGTTCTTC. Translated, it gives CASSFRPTGTYNEQFF. Together with reference TRBV9 and TRBJ2-1, the CDR3 gives the full variable domain: DSGVTQTPKHLITATGQRVTLRCSPRSGDLSVYWYQQSLDQGLQFLIQYYNGEERAKGNILERFSAQQFPDLHSELNLSSLELGDSALYFCASSFRPTGTYNEQFFGPGTRLTVL.

J is TRBJ2-7 and V is TRBV9, with a possible D match to TRBD2 (5 bases). V was trimmed by 4 bases and J by 2 bases, leaving 13 bases between them. Germline assignment: CDR1 SGDLS and CDR2 YYNGEE. The CDR3 has 14 residues. The CDR3 is CASSTHEGPYEQYF. Written as DNA, the CDR3 is TGTGCCAGCAGCACCCACGAGGGTCCCTACGAGCAGTACTTC.

The rearrangement joins TRBV21-1 to TRBJ2-2; the table's D call, TRBD2, was not checked against the DNA. TRBV21-1 is a listed pseudogene. This CDR3 region has 13 residues. The CDR3 region has the DNA TGTGCCAGCAGGCTACTAGCCGCCGGGGAGCTGTTTTTT. It translates to CASRLLAAGELFF.

The chain is built from TRBV3-1 (or the pseudogene TRBV3-2) and TRBJ2-1; TRBD1 matches at 10 bases. The V gene's germline CDR1 is LGHDT and CDR2 YNNKEL (reference sequence). The CDR3 consists of 16 residues. Unmatched junction bases numbered 10, after V lost 6 bases and J lost 5 bases. CDR3 region: CASSRIDRGRHNEQFF. The CDR3 region has the DNA TGTGCCAGCAGTCGAATAGACAGGGGGCGACACAATGAGCAGTTCTTC.

In this sample, this clone turned up once. This chain uses TRBV6-5 with TRBJ2-5; D remains unclear. Trimming took off 6 bases at V and 5 bases at J, with 7 bases between the two ends. The CDR3 totals 11 residues. Germline V CDR1 and CDR2: MNHEY, SVGAGI. CDR3 protein: CASRGRETQYF. The CDR3 bases are TGTGCCAGCAGGGGCCGCGAGACCCAGTACTTC.

This chain joins TRBV30 and TRBJ2-1; 7 nucleotides match TRBD2. Germline CDR1 and CDR2: GTSNPN and SVGIG (reference sequence). The ends lost 2 bases at V and 6 bases at J; junction bases unmatched: 7. CDR3 length: 14 residues. The DNA of the CDR3 is TGTGCCTGGAGTTGGACGGGAGGTAGCAATGAGCAGTTCTTC. Its translation: CAWSWTGGSNEQFF. The full variable domain, its missing parts supplied by reference TRBV30 and TRBJ2-1, is SQTIHQWPATLVQPVGSPLSLECTVEGTSNPNLYWYRQAAGRGLQLLFYSVGIGQISSEVPQNLSASRPQDRQFILSSKKLLLSDSGFYLCAWSWTGGSNEQFFGPGTRLTVL.

The genes are TRBV14 and TRBJ1-4; D not resolved. This CDR3 is built from 15 residues. Trimming took 6 bases from V and 7 from J, leaving 18 bases between them. The germline CDR1 and CDR2 sequences are SGHDN and FVKESK. The CDR3 region is CASSSAGSRSEKLFF. Here the CDR3 DNA reads TGTGCCAGCAGTTCCGCGGGGTCCCGAAGTGAAAAACTGTTTTTT.

Written as DNA, the CDR3 is TGCGCCAGCGGGATACAGGGTGGGGAGACCCAGTACTTC. Protein: CASGIQGGETQYF. The chain couples TRBV5-1 to TRBJ2-5; perhaps TRBD1 as D (6 bases). V shed 7 bases and J shed 5 bases, with 15 bases lying between them. This CDR3 has 13 amino acids. Germline loops: CDR1 SGHRS, CDR2 YFSETQ.

The chain recombines TRBV6-5 with TRBJ1-6, with D unresolved. The CDR3 extends over 14 amino acids. Deletions cut 3 bases from V and 8 bases from J, with 11 bases between. Germline V gene sequence: CDR1 MNHEY, CDR2 SVGAGI. CDR3 bases: TGTGCCAGCAGTTATTATTTCGCGGATTCACCCCTCCACTTT. This translates into CASSYYFADSPLHF.

The chain is built from TRBV30 and TRBJ2-5; 15 bases map to TRBD2. Trimming at V came to 1 base and at J to 3 bases, leaving 3 bases not matched to a gene. The CDR3 extends over 16 amino acids. Per germline, CDR1 GTSNPN and CDR2 SVGIG (reference sequence). CDR3: CAWSEGLAGGKETQYF. CDR3 DNA: TGTGCCTGGAGTGAGGGACTAGCGGGAGGTAAAGAGACCCAGTACTTC.